This T cell receptor (beta chain) derives from a study of OX40 agonist ivuxolimab in advanced cancers. As for the study in general: Three patients responded partially, comprising one with hepatocellular carcinoma and two with cutaneous melanoma.

Study observations and caveats: At 0.1 to 3.0 mg/kg and by week 6, clonal expansion occurred in CD4+ and CD8+ blood T cells. Antigens targeted by the expanded peripheral T cells were not determined.

Notes on this clone: Its target is unknown.

Here immunoSEQ multiplex PCR was the method, and the copy in TCRdb shows in-frame clones only, minus some. Of tens of thousands of clones in the sample, approximately 91% are singletons; the top ten hold less than 1.3%. The CDR3 spans 16 residues. J gave up 4 bases and V 0 bases, and 7 bases lay outside the gene matches. From germline, CDR1 is MNHNY and CDR2 SVGAGI (reference sequence). The sequencing here drew on CD4+ or CD8+ T cells sorted from blood, taken in a trial of the OX40 agonist ivuxolimab. The genes are TRBV6-6 and TRBJ2-7; 9 nucleotides line up with TRBD1. This TCR came from an adult with an advanced solid tumor such as melanoma, head and neck, liver or kidney cancer. Here the CDR3 reads CASSYSQDRGQYEQYF. CDR3 bases: TGTGCCAGCAGTTACTCGCAGGACAGGGGACAATACGAGCAGTACTTC.